Below, 23 T cell receptor beta chains from the same sample are listed, as sequenced in a study of somatic mutations in cytotoxic T cells in rheumatoid arthritis. Clones were sequenced by immunoSEQ multiplex PCR, and TCRdb holds only the in-frame ones, with some missing. The profile shows 15,000 or so clones, under 80% of them singletons. Sequencing was done on a sample of CD8+ T cells sorted from blood. These receptors came from an adult with rheumatoid arthritis.

The rearrangement uses TRBV5-4 and TRBJ1-1; tentatively, D is TRBD1 (6 bases). V lost 4 bases and J lost 4, with 14 bases in between. CDR1 and CDR2 from the germline V gene are SGHNT and YYREEE (reference sequence). The CDR3 extends over 14 amino acids. The CDR3 DNA reads as TGTGCCAGCAGCCTCAGGGGAGGAGGCACTGAAGCTTTCTTT. Translation: CASSLRGGGTEAFF.

The rearrangement joins TRBV5-5 to TRBJ1-6; TRBD1 might be the D (6 bases). The CDR3 extends over 15 amino acids. V was pared by 1 base and J by 7 bases, with 12 bases between. Germline V CDR1 and CDR2: SGHKS, YYEKEE (reference sequence). The CDR3 loop is CASSLWGAQNSPLHF. CDR3 DNA sequence: TGTGCCAGCAGCTTGTGGGGGGCACAAAATTCACCCCTCCACTTT.

The V call is TRBV30, the J call TRBJ2-7, with D tentatively TRBD2 (6 bases). The CDR3 is 12 residues long. Trimming shortened V by 3 bases and J by 12 bases, and 18 bases separated the two germline ends. The germline gives CDR1 GTSNPN, CDR2 SVGIG (reference sequence). CDR3 residues: CAWSYPEGRLYF. The CDR3 coding sequence is TGTGCCTGGAGCTATCCGGAGGGGAGACTGTACTTC.

V is TRBV19 and J is TRBJ2-5; 12 nucleotides match TRBD2. The trim removed 4 bases at V and 5 bases at J, leaving 5 bases unmatched. This CDR3 has 15 amino acids. The germline V gene has CDR1 LNHDA and CDR2 SQIVND (reference sequence). Here the CDR3 reads CASSTTSGGFETQYF. CDR3 nucleotides: TGTGCCAGTAGTACAACTAGCGGGGGGTTCGAGACCCAGTACTTC.

A few counts support this clone. The chain couples TRBV7-9 to TRBJ2-1; 10 nucleotides match TRBD2. V shed 5 bases, J shed 3 bases, and the junction held 4 bases outside the gene matches. The CDR3 runs to 15 residues. Germline V gene sequence: CDR1 SEHNR, CDR2 FQNEAQ (reference sequence). CDR3 nucleotides: TGTGCCAGCAGCCGACTAGCGGGTGACTACAATGAGCAGTTCTTC. As protein: CASSRLAGDYNEQFF. The full variable domain, completed using reference TRBV7-9 and TRBJ2-1, is DTGVSQNPRHKITKRGQNVTFRCDPISEHNRLYWYRQTLGQGPEFLTYFQNEAQLEKSRLLSDRFSAERPKGSFSTLEIQRTEQGDSAMYLCASSRLAGDYNEQFFGPGTRLTVL.

The chain employs TRBV6-5 and TRBJ2-7, with D perhaps TRBD1 (6 bases). The CDR3 contains 16 residues. With 4 bases removed from V and 2 bases from J, the gap between germline ends came to 18 bases. The germline V gene encodes CDR1 MNHEY and CDR2 SVGAGI. The CDR3 DNA reads TGTGCCAGCAGTTCTTCCGGATGGGACACAACCTACGAGCAGTACTTC. This encodes CASSSSGWDTTYEQYF.

The rearrangement links TRBV27 to TRBJ2-3; TRBD2 might be the D (5 bases). The V end was cut by 2 bases, the J end by 0 bases, with 12 bases between. Germline loops: CDR1 MNHEY, CDR2 SMNVEV (reference sequence). This CDR3 comprises 16 residues. For the CDR3, the DNA is TGTGCCAGCAGTTTACTGGGAGTATCTAGCACAGATACGCAGTATTTT. Its protein is CASSLLGVSSTDTQYF.

The rearrangement links TRBV13 to TRBJ2-2; 8 bases are shared with TRBD2. Germline V lookup: CDR1 PRHDT, CDR2 FYEKMQ (reference sequence). V was pared by 1 base and J by 1 base, with 5 bases of the junction left unmatched. The CDR3 has 17 amino acids. The DNA for the CDR3 is TGTGCCAGCAGCTTAGTGACGAGCGGGGGGAACACCGGGGAGCTGTTTTTT. Protein sequence: CASSLVTSGGNTGELFF.

The chain has TRBV19 and TRBJ2-7; D is unresolved. Germline V gene sequence: CDR1 LNHDA, CDR2 SQIVND (reference sequence). The CDR3 sequence is 15 residues long. V gave up 1 base and J gave up 0 bases, with 10 bases separating them. This chain's CDR3 is CASSIGPGDSYEQYF. CDR3 nucleotides: TGTGCCAGTAGTATAGGGCCAGGAGACTCCTACGAGCAGTACTTC.

The gene calls are TRBV9 and TRBJ2-3, with TRBD1 matching over 8 bases. The junction had 27 bases not matched to a gene; V was cut back by 3 bases and J by 0 bases. CDR3 size: 23 residues. Looked up from germline, CDR1 is SGDLS and CDR2 is YYNGEE. CDR3 sequence reads: CASSARTGRSEDDPGTSTDTQYF. The DNA of the CDR3 is TGTGCCAGCAGCGCCCGGACAGGGCGTAGCGAGGACGATCCGGGAACTAGCACAGATACGCAGTATTTT.

This chain connects TRBV5-4 to TRBJ1-4; D gene ambiguous. The CDR3 sequence is 16 residues long. V dropped 0 bases and J dropped 0 bases, with 9 bases sitting between them. In germline, CDR1 is SGHNT, CDR2 YYREEE (reference sequence). DNA of the CDR3: TGTGCCAGCAGCTTGGGCCAATCTTCAACTAATGAAAAACTGTTTTTT. Translating gives CASSLGQSSTNEKLFF. Looking up the rest from reference TRBV5-4 and TRBJ1-4 gives the full variable domain: ETGVTQSPTHLIKTRGQQVTLRCSSQSGHNTVSWYQQALGQGPQFIFQYYREEENGRGNFPPRFSGLQFPNYSSELNVNALELDDSALYLCASSLGQSSTNEKLFFGSGTQLSVL.

The rearrangement links TRBV29-1 to TRBJ2-1; possible D gene TRBD2, 7 bases. Germline V gene lookup returns CDR1 SQVTM and CDR2 ANQGSEA. The CDR3 has 11 residues. Trimming shortened V by 5 bases and J by 9 bases, and 11 bases separated the two germline ends. The CDR3 DNA sequence: TGCAGCGTTAGGGGGGGCGGTGAGCAGTTCTTC. As protein: CSVRGGGEQFF.

The sample holds a few counts of this clone. This rearrangement joins TRBV14 to TRBJ1-6; maybe TRBD1 (5 bases). Trimming left V 4 bases short and J 9 bases short, with 16 bases between. The CDR3 has 15 amino acids. The germline V gene has CDR1 SGHDN and CDR2 FVKESK. Here the CDR3 reads CASSPRRGRGSPLHF. The CDR3 DNA sequence: TGTGCCAGCAGCCCGCGAAGGGGAAGGGGTTCACCCCTCCACTTT.

The V gene is TRBV28, the J gene TRBJ1-5, with D possibly TRBD1 on 6 matching bases. Germline V gene sequence: CDR1 MDHEN, CDR2 SYDVKM. The CDR3 totals 17 residues. The V end was cut by 1 base, the J end by 0 bases, with 13 bases between. In nucleotides, the CDR3 is TGTGCCAGCAGTTTATCCGGACAGTTTCATAGCAATCAGCCCCAGCATTTT. Translating it yields CASSLSGQFHSNQPQHF.

Notes on this clone: The junction differs from germline at one of its ends, possibly a read error. As DNA, the CDR3 is TGTGCTAGCAGCGATACGGAGTACAATGAGCAGTTCTTC. It yields the protein CASSDTEYNEQFF. The V call is TRBV7-7, the J call TRBJ2-1; no clear D gene. There are 13 residues in the CDR3. CDR1 is SSHAT and CDR2 is FNYEAQ in the germline V gene (reference sequence).

This chain uses TRBV19 with TRBJ1-1, with 8 positions matching TRBD1. Unmatched junction bases numbered 10, after V lost 6 bases and J lost 4 bases. Germline V CDR1 and CDR2: LNHDA, SQIVND (reference sequence). The CDR3 is 15 residues long. The DNA of the CDR3 is TGTGCCAGTAGCCCCTCAGGGGGCGCGGGCACTGAAGCTTTCTTT. Encoded protein: CASSPSGGAGTEAFF.

Written as DNA, the CDR3 is TGTGCCAGCAGGCCCCTCAGGAGTAGGCATCAGCCCCAGCATTTT. This gives the protein CASRPLRSRHQPQHF. The chain couples TRBV28 to TRBJ1-5; D is ambiguous. The V gene's germline CDR1 is MDHEN and CDR2 SYDVKM. Trimming cost V 6 bases and J 5 bases, with 17 bases left between them. The length of the CDR3 is 15 residues.

This chain joins TRBV2 and TRBJ2-2; 10 bases are shared with TRBD1. Germline V gene data show CDR1 as SNHLY and CDR2 as FYNNEI. The length of the CDR3 is 15 residues. V dropped 7 bases and J dropped 5; count of bases not matched to a gene: 7. The CDR3 here is CASNPGTGATGELFF. The CDR3 DNA reads TGTGCCAGCAATCCCGGGACAGGGGCTACCGGGGAGCTGTTTTTT.

The rearrangement links TRBV7-2 to TRBJ2-2, with D perhaps matching TRBD1 (6 bases). Germline CDR1 is SGHTA and CDR2 is FQGNSA. The V end was cut by 6 bases, the J end by 2 bases, with 10 bases between. This CDR3 is built from 14 residues. The CDR3 here is CASRTGFNTGELFF. The CDR3 DNA is TGTGCCAGCAGGACAGGTTTTAACACCGGGGAGCTGTTTTTT.

V usage is TRBV7-2 and J usage is TRBJ2-5, with TRBD1 matching over 7 bases. Germline V gives CDR1 SGHTA, CDR2 FQGNSA. This CDR3 has 16 amino acids. V shed 0 bases and J 4 bases; nucleotides not matched to a gene: 8. The CDR3 DNA reads as TGTGCCAGCAGCTTAGCCGACAGGGTAGTGGGAGAGACCCAGTACTTC. Its protein product is CASSLADRVVGETQYF.

This sequence joins TRBV29-1 and TRBJ2-4; D remains ambiguous. The CDR3 is 13 residues long. Trimming cost V 6 bases and J 7 bases, with 16 bases left between them. Per germline, CDR1 SQVTM and CDR2 ANQGSEA. Here the CDR3 DNA reads TGCAGCGTCGCTGACCTCACGATTAACATTCAGTACTTC. This translates into CSVADLTINIQYF. Full variable domain (missing parts from reference TRBV29-1 and TRBJ2-4): SAVISQKPSRDICQRGTSLTIQCQVDSQVTMMFWYRQQPGQSLTLIATANQGSEATYESGFVIDKFPISRPNLTFSTLTVSNMSPEDSSIYLCSVADLTINIQYFGAGTRLSVL.

The chain couples TRBV2 to TRBJ1-4; D uncertain. The germline V gene encodes CDR1 SNHLY and CDR2 FYNNEI. V gave up 7 bases and J gave up 0 bases, with 6 bases separating them. The length of the CDR3 is 13 residues. Here the CDR3 DNA reads TGTGCCAGCATGGTAGCAACTAATGAAAAACTGTTTTTT. It translates to CASMVATNEKLFF.

The chain joins TRBV19 to TRBJ1-5, with TRBD1 identical over 8 bases. The junction had 5 bases not matched to a gene; V was cut back by 3 bases and J by 4 bases. The CDR3 consists of 15 residues. Germline V CDR1 and CDR2: LNHDA, SQIVND (reference sequence). The chain's CDR3 is CASSMKDRVNQPQHF. CDR3 sequence (DNA): TGTGCCAGTAGTATGAAGGACAGGGTAAATCAGCCCCAGCATTTT.